Each of the 18 T cell receptor beta chains below was sequenced from the same sample in a study of blood T cell repertoires in COVID-19. Some clones are missing from TCRdb's copy, which holds only in-frame ones; the method was immunoSEQ multiplex PCR. Here the sample spans roughly 200,000 clones, 89% being singletons. The sequencing sample was made of PBMCs or T cells enriched from blood (not recorded which). These TCRs come from a woman aged 35 to 49 with acute COVID-19.

The gene calls are TRBV11-3 and TRBJ1-5, with TRBD1 matching over 7 bases. The CDR3 extends over 16 amino acids. V lost 3 bases to trimming and J lost 2 bases; unmatched junction nucleotides: 7. Germline lookup yields CDR1 SGHNT and CDR2 YENEEA. CDR3 in amino acids: CASSFNSDRGNQPQHF. CDR3 sequence (DNA): TGTGCCAGCAGCTTCAATTCAGACAGGGGCAATCAGCCCCAGCATTTT.

This chain uses TRBV3-1 (or the pseudogene TRBV3-2) with TRBJ2-5; TRBD1 might be the D (5 bases). CDR1 LGHDT and CDR2 YNNKEL come from the germline V gene (reference sequence). This CDR3 comprises 15 residues. V was cut by 2 bases and J by 3 bases, with 13 bases left in between. CDR3 bases: TGTGCCAGCAGCCAACCCCAGGGAATCGAAGAGACCCAGTACTTC. The encoded protein is CASSQPQGIEETQYF.

The rearrangement uses TRBV15 and TRBJ2-7; D possibly corresponds to TRBD1 (5 bases). V lost 1 base and J lost 6, with 16 bases in between. This CDR3 spans 15 amino acids. Germline V gives CDR1 LNHNV, CDR2 YYDKDF (reference sequence). CDR3 DNA: TGTGCCACCAGCAGAGTCTATGGGCAGGGCCCCGAGCAGTACTTC. This translates into CATSRVYGQGPEQYF.

The rearrangement joins TRBV12-5 to TRBJ2-7; tentatively, D is TRBD1 (5 bases). CDR3 length: 14 amino acids. Trimming took 3 bases from V and 7 from J, leaving 16 bases between them. The germline gives CDR1 LGHNT, CDR2 FRNRAP. DNA of the CDR3: TGTGCTAGTGGTTTCCCAGGAAGGGGTGGTGAGCAGTACTTC. It translates to CASGFPGRGGEQYF.

The gene calls are TRBV7-9 and TRBJ2-3; 8 bases are a match to TRBD2. The ends lost 3 bases at V and 0 bases at J; junction bases unmatched: 8. The germline V gene encodes CDR1 SEHNR and CDR2 FQNEAQ (reference sequence). There are 17 residues in the CDR3. CDR3 DNA: TGTGCCAGCAGCTTGGACTTAGCGGGGTTCAGCACAGATACGCAGTATTTT. Its protein product is CASSLDLAGFSTDTQYF. Complete variable domain (other parts from reference TRBV7-9 and TRBJ2-3): DTGVSQNPRHKITKRGQNVTFRCDPISEHNRLYWYRQTLGQGPEFLTYFQNEAQLEKSRLLSDRFSAERPKGSFSTLEIQRTEQGDSAMYLCASSLDLAGFSTDTQYFGPGTRLTVL.

The CDR3 sequence: CASKRLALNTGELFF. The CDR3 DNA follows: TGTGCCAGTAAGAGACTAGCCCTGAACACCGGGGAGCTGTTTTTT. The rearrangement joins TRBV19 to TRBJ2-2; 7 nucleotides match TRBD2. The germline V gene encodes CDR1 LNHDA and CDR2 SQIVND (reference sequence). This CDR3 region has 15 residues. The trim removed 7 bases at V and 1 base at J, leaving 6 bases unmatched.

The chain couples TRBV5-1 to TRBJ1-5; 8 bases match TRBD1. The CDR3 length is 15 residues. V lost 3 bases and J lost 4; bases outside the gene matches: 6. In germline, CDR1 is SGHRS, CDR2 YFSETQ. CDR3: CASSWTTGVNQPQHF. In DNA form, the CDR3 reads TGCGCCAGCAGCTGGACGACAGGGGTAAATCAGCCCCAGCATTTT.

The chain has TRBV6-5 and TRBJ2-1; TRBD2 might be the D (6 bases). CDR1 and CDR2 (germline): MNHEY, SVGAGI. The V gene lost 0 bases and the J gene lost 4 bases, with 10 bases spanning the gap. The CDR3 consists of 15 residues. DNA of the CDR3: TGTGCCAGCAGTTACTCGGACGGGAGTTACAATGAGCAGTTCTTC. This codes for CASSYSDGSYNEQFF.

V and J are TRBV11-2 and TRBJ1-1; no clear D gene. Germline CDR1 and CDR2: SGHAT and FQNNGV. Between the trimmed V and J ends, which lost 5 bases and 1 base, there was a span of 11 bases. The CDR3 is made up of 14 amino acids. Written as DNA, the CDR3 is TGTGCCAGCAGCAGCTGGGAGGGGAACACTGAAGCTTTCTTT. Residues: CASSSWEGNTEAFF.

The chain combines TRBV19 with TRBJ2-7; 7 bases are shared with TRBD2. CDR1 is LNHDA and CDR2 is SQIVND in the germline V gene (reference sequence). The CDR3 covers 15 residues. Trimming removed 5 bases from V and 2 bases from J; junction bases left unmatched: 9. The CDR3 protein is CASSASSGAAYEQYF. The CDR3 bases are TGTGCCAGTAGTGCCTCTAGCGGAGCCGCCTACGAGCAGTACTTC.

This chain links TRBV6-1 with TRBJ2-7, with TRBD1 matching over 11 bases. The CDR3 length is 13 residues. After removal of 11 bases from V and 4 bases from J, the junction contained 7 bases not matched to a gene. Germline-derived CDR1 and CDR2 are MNHNS and SASEGT. CDR3 sequence (DNA): TGTGCCTCCTCTGGGGACAGGGGGTACGAGCAGTACTTC. Translation: CASSGDRGYEQYF.

This chain uses TRBV6-6 with TRBJ1-1, with TRBD1 matching 9 bases. The ends lost 6 bases at V and 8 bases at J; junction bases unmatched: 7. The CDR3 runs to 13 residues. Germline V gene sequence: CDR1 MNHNY, CDR2 SVGAGI (reference sequence). CDR3 sequence reads: CASSGFTGGEAFF. CDR3 bases: TGTGCCAGCAGCGGATTTACAGGGGGCGAAGCTTTCTTT.

Only a few counts were recorded for this clone. The rearrangement uses TRBV30 and TRBJ1-5; TRBD1 agrees at 8 bases. V trimming: 2 bases; J trimming: 8 bases; junction bases outside the gene matches: 5. This CDR3 spans 13 amino acids. Germline CDR1 is GTSNPN and CDR2 is SVGIG (reference sequence). The CDR3 coding sequence is TGTGCCTGGAGTTGGACAGGGAACAAGCCCCAGCATTTT. Amino acid sequence: CAWSWTGNKPQHF.

The V call is TRBV10-3, the J call TRBJ1-4; 9 positions match TRBD1. Unmatched junction bases numbered 1, after V lost 8 bases and J lost 3 bases. The CDR3 runs to 13 residues. CDR1 is ENHRY, CDR2 SYGVKD, per germline. For the CDR3, the DNA is TGTGCCATCGGGGACAGGGCTAATGAAAAACTGTTTTTT. Encoded protein: CAIGDRANEKLFF.

This chain connects TRBV5-3 to TRBJ2-1, with 10 bases matching TRBD2. TRBV5-3 carries the ORF label, with uncertain function. J lost 8 bases, V lost 2 bases, and 4 bases had no gene match. CDR3 length: 14 amino acids. CDR3 in amino acids: CARSFQRGGDEQFF. The CDR3 DNA sequence: TGTGCCAGAAGCTTCCAGCGGGGGGGTGATGAGCAGTTCTTC.

To note about this clone: One end of the junction varies from germline; a read error may be responsible. This chain connects TRBV12-5 to TRBJ2-6; 9 positions agree with TRBD1. This CDR3 comprises 17 residues. Germline V gives CDR1 LGHNT, CDR2 FRNRAP. In nucleotides, the CDR3 is TGTGTTAGTGGTTGGGACAGGGTGGGTTCTGGGGCCAACGTCCTGACTTTC. Residues: CVSGWDRVGSGANVLTF.

The V call is TRBV11-2, the J call TRBJ2-2; TRBD1 agrees at 11 bases. The germline V gene encodes CDR1 SGHAT and CDR2 FQNNGV. The CDR3 is 15 residues long. The J segment lost 6 bases and the V segment lost 5 bases, leaving 5 bases of the junction unmatched. The CDR3 DNA reads TGTGCCAGCAGCCCGGACAGGGGGCGGTCCGGGGAGCTGTTTTTT. Translating it yields CASSPDRGRSGELFF.

CDR3 sequence (DNA): TGCGCCAGCAGCCAATTGGGGACAGACCCATCCTACGAGCAGTACTTC. It yields the protein CASSQLGTDPSYEQYF. The rearrangement uses TRBV4-1 and TRBJ2-7, with 7 bases identical to TRBD1. The germline V gene has CDR1 MGHRA and CDR2 YSYEKL. V trimming: 2 bases; J trimming: 1 base; junction bases outside the gene matches: 8. This CDR3 comprises 16 residues.